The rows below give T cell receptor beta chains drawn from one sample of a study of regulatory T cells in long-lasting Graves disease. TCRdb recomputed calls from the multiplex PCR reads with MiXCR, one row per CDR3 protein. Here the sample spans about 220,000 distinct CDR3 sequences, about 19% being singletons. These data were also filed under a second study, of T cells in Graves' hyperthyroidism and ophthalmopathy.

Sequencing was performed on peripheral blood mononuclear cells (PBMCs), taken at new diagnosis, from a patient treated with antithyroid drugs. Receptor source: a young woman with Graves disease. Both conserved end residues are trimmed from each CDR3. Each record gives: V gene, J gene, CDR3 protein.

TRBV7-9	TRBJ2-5	ASSPWSQGTQY
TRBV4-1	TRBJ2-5	ASSQQGGGRSGTQY
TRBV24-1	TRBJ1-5	ATSDRRAAGNQPQH
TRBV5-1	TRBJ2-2	ASSLDSDGGELF
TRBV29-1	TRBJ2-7	SVELATGGYEQY
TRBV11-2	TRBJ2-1	ASSWGLAGNNEQF
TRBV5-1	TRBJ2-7	ASTRQGFDEQY
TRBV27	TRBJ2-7	ASSPQGGSSYEQY
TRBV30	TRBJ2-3	AWRVSTDTQY
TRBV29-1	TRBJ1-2	SVGGGRSGYT
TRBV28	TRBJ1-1	ASITSRNTEAF
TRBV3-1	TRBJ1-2	ASSQGLRGQDYGYT
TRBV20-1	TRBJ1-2	SARERELDGYT
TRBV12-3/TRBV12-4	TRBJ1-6	ASTAGTDNSPLH
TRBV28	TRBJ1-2	ASSRAANYGYT
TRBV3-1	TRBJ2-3	ASRSTADTQY
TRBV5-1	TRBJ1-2	ASSGQGANYGYT
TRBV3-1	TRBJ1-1	ASSQSYVNTEAF
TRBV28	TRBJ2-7	ASLASGLAGGRGY
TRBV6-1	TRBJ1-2	ASSPRRGQNGYT
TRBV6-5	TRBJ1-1	ASSYSGLTDRGRRTEAF
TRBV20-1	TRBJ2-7	SARPGTYEQY
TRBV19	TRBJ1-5	ASSPRQGAFGQPQH
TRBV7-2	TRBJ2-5	ASSLLWETQY
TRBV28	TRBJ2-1	ASRSSTGESYNEQF
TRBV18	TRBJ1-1	ASYSGLNTEAF
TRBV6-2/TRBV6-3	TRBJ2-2	ASSEGRGPTGELF
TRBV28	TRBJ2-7	ASSPPPMTGADEQY
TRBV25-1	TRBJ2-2	ASTATGEAGELF
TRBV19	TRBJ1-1	ASSTTGEAEAF
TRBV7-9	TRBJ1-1	ASSLARQTRGEAF
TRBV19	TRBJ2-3	ASSISTGKQY
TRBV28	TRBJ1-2	ASSPSGQGTYGYT
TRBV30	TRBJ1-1	AWSDMGIEAF
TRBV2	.	ASTLVRETQY
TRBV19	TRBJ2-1	ASRGAGGGHEQF
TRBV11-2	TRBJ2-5	ASSLDWGSGGTQY
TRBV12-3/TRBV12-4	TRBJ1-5	ASSWTGSQPQH
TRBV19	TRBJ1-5	ASRKTGDNQPQH
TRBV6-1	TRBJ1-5	ASSGTGTTYSNQPQH
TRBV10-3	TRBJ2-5	AISALRKGGAWQETQY
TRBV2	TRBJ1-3	ASSRGSGGNTIY
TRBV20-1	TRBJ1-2	SSPRGLYGYT
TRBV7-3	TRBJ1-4	ASSRGQGEKLF
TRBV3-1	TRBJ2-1	ASSQRGQSYNEQF
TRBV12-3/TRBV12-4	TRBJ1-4	ASRSGNEKLF
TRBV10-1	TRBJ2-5	ASKAGTSGGKTQY
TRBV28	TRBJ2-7	ASNSFDTFSYEQY
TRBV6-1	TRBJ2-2	ASTYRDRDTGKLF
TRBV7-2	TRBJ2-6	ASSALGVAGDHSGANVLT
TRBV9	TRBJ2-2	ASTQGNTGELF
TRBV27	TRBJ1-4	ASMDYFATNEKLF
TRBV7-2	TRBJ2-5	ASSFTSAGTQY
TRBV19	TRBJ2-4	ASSTTQNIQY
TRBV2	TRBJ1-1	ASSVPGQGVTEAF
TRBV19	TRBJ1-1	ASSSDRGRVTEAF
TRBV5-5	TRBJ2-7	ASSQVDMYEQY
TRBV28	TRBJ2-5	ASSPPGGRVGTQY